This record looks at one TCR beta chain sequence and its context. Its target is not known. Germline assignment: CDR1 SGHRS and CDR2 YFSETQ. V was clipped by 7 bases and J by 3 bases; unmatched bases: 20. The CDR3 totals 19 residues. The data derive from a study of identical twins. TCRdb reprocessed the 5' RACE reads via MiXCR and lists one record per CDR3 protein. Of about 890,000 distinct CDR3 sequences detected, more than 9% appear once; the ten largest clones hold 1.5% to 2%. General study results and limits: There is a chance that invariant MAIT and iNKT cells partially muddied zero-insertion analyses. In drawing conclusions, the study used cross-sectional statistical analysis and did not follow the same donors.

These records were also assigned to another study, of yellow fever vaccine responses in identical twins.

Sequencing was performed on PBMCs. The rearrangement joins TRBV5-1 to TRBJ2-1; 9 nucleotides match TRBD2. This TCR was recovered from a woman in her late teens or twenties in good health. This chain's CDR3 is CASGPTWRPSGTLYNEQFF. DNA for the CDR3: TGCGCCAGCGGACCCACGTGGCGGCCTAGCGGGACACTCTACAATGAGCAGTTCTTC.